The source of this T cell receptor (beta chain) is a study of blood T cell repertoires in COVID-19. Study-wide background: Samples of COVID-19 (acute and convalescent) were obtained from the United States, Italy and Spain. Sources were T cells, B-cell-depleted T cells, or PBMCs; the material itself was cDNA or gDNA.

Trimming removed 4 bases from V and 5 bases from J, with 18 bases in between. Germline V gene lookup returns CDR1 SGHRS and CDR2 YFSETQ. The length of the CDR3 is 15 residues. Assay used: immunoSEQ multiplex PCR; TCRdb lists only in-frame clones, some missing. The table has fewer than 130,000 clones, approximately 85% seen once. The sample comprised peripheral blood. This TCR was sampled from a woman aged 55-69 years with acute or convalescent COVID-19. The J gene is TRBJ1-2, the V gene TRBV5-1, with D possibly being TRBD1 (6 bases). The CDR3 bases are TGCGCCAGCAGCCCCCGGGGGGGCCAAGGGTATGGCTACACCTTC. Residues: CASSPRGGQGYGYTF.